Each of the 27 T cell receptor gamma chains below was sequenced from the same sample in a study of gamma delta lymphoproliferative disorders and STAT genes. Sequencing used genomic DNA taken from PBMCs of patients and controls. TCRdb re-called the multiplex PCR reads using CATT. This sample has over 2,000 gamma-chain clones; roughly a tenth occur once, and the top ten carry about 60%. Sequencing was done on a sample of blood. These receptors all come from a human donor with gamma-delta T-cell large granular lymphocyte leukemia.

This clone was observed a few times. This chain uses TRGV4 with TRGJ1 or TRGJ2. TCRdb gives no J gene; it was assigned here by matching the DNA to germline. Germline lookup yields CDR1 EGSTGY and CDR2 YDSYTSSV. With 2 bases clipped from V and 7 bases from J, the junction kept 5 bases outside the gene matches. This CDR3 comprises 12 residues. CDR3 loop: CATWDAGYKKLF. The CDR3 region has the DNA TGTGCCACCTGGGATGCAGGCTATAAGAAACTCTTT.

This clone is large by share. At one boundary the junction diverges from the germline segment, which might be a read error. The chain uses TRGV4 and TRGJ1 or TRGJ2. The J gene, missing from TCRdb, was assigned here through DNA to germline matching. There are 18 residues in the CDR3. From germline, CDR1 is EGSTGY and CDR2 YDSYTSSV. The CDR3 protein is CATWGGDPLLACYYKKLF. CDR3 DNA: TGTGCCACCTGGGGTGGGGACCCCCTCTTAGCGTGTTATTATAAGAAACTCTTT.

The chain couples TRGV3 to TRGJ1 or TRGJ2. TCRdb supplies no J gene; here it was assigned by aligning the nucleotide sequence to germline. The CDR3 spans 11 residues. Unmatched junction bases numbered 3, after V lost 0 bases and J lost 10 bases. CDR1 and CDR2 from the germline V gene are VTNTFY and YDVSTARD (reference sequence). CDR3: CATWDRRKKLF. The CDR3 DNA reads as TGTGCCACCTGGGACAGGCGGAAGAAACTCTTT.

Judged by abundance, this clone is medium-sized (0.01 to 0.1%). The rearrangement joins TRGV10 to TRGJP1. As TCRdb names no J gene, one was assigned here on the basis of a DNA match to germline. TRGV10 is flagged as an ORF with uncertain function. The CDR3 is 14 amino acids. With V trimmed by 8 bases and J by 4 bases, 8 bases remained unmatched. The CDR3 DNA reads TGTGCTGCGTGGGTTAAAGTCACTGGTTGGTTCAAGATATTT. It specifies CAAWVKVTGWFKIF.

This clone is deemed medium-sized. V and J are TRGV8 and TRGJP1. No J segment appears in TCRdb, so it was assigned here by matching the sequence to germline. Germline CDR1 is VENAVY and CDR2 is YDSYNSRV. The CDR3 is made up of 17 amino acids. Trimming cost V 1 base and J 3 bases; bases outside gene matches: 11. This CDR3 reads CATWDRLLEATGWFKIF. As DNA, the CDR3 is TGTGCCACCTGGGATAGATTATTGGAAGCCACTGGTTGGTTCAAGATATTT.

By frequency in the sample, this clone is medium-sized. CDR3 loop: CATWDRNYYKKLF. CDR3 DNA sequence: TGTGCCACCTGGGACAGGAATTATTATAAGAAACTCTTT. The chain is built from TRGV3 and TRGJ1 or TRGJ2. The J gene comes from matching the DNA to germline here; TCRdb lacks it. The CDR3 has 13 residues. Germline CDR1 VTNTFY, CDR2 YDVSTARD (reference sequence). V was clipped by 0 bases and J by 1 base; unmatched bases: 0.

This clone has only a few counts. The chain links TRGV2 to TRGJ1 or TRGJ2. No J gene was available from TCRdb, and it was assigned here by a germline match of the DNA. Germline CDR1 EGSNGY, CDR2 YDSYNSKV. J lost 0 bases, V lost 5 bases, and 7 bases had no gene match. This CDR3 is 14 amino acids long. In nucleotides, the CDR3 is TGTGCCACCTGGGGCCTAGGGAATTATTATAAGAAACTCTTT. Residues: CATWGLGNYYKKLF.

This clone appeared a few times. The chain joins TRGV10 to TRGJ1 or TRGJ2. TCRdb carries no J gene annotation; the J gene was assigned here by matching the DNA with germline. TRGV10 is designated an ORF whose function remains uncertain. The CDR3 consists of 12 residues. V dropped 8 bases and J dropped 9; count of bases not matched to a gene: 11. CDR3 residues: CAAWDQGRKKLF. As DNA, the CDR3 is TGTGCTGCGTGGGACCAAGGCCGTAAGAAACTCTTT.

This clone turned up a few times. The chain uses TRGV8 and TRGJ1 or TRGJ2. TCRdb records no J gene; here it was assigned by comparing the DNA to germline. The CDR3 is made up of 12 amino acids. Trimming took 1 base from V and 10 from J; bases not matched to a gene: 7. CDR1 is VENAVY and CDR2 is YDSYNSRV in the germline V gene. CDR3 nucleotides: TGTGCCACCTGGGATAGTTTTGTGAAGAAACTCTTT. Translation: CATWDSFVKKLF.

There are a few counts of this clone. The amino acid sequence in TCRdb belongs to a much larger clone and departs from this DNA's translation at residue 4, likely a sequencing read error; the sequence shown is translated from the DNA. The genes are TRGV9 and TRGJP. Because TCRdb records no J gene, it was assigned here through a match of the DNA to germline. CDR3 size: 16 residues. Per the germline V gene, CDR1 is GITISATS and CDR2 is ISYDGTV (reference sequence). The CDR3 region has the DNA TGTGCCTTGCGGGAGGTGGAAGAGTTGGGCAAAAAAATCAAGGTATTT. It translates to CALREVEELGKKIKVF.

A few counts support this clone. The J gene is TRGJ1 or TRGJ2, the V gene TRGV3. TCRdb records no J gene; here it was assigned by comparing the DNA to germline. J gave up 7 bases and V 0 bases, and 6 bases lay outside the gene matches. The CDR3 runs to 13 residues. Germline CDR1 is VTNTFY and CDR2 is YDVSTARD (reference sequence). CDR3 coding DNA: TGTGCCACCTGGGACAGGCCGGGATATAAGAAACTCTTT. As protein: CATWDRPGYKKLF.

Only a few counts were recorded for this clone. V usage is TRGV4 and J usage is TRGJ1 or TRGJ2. The J gene, left out of TCRdb, was set here by checking the DNA against germline. Germline-derived CDR1 and CDR2 are EGSTGY and YDSYTSSV. The CDR3 consists of 14 residues. The V and J ends lost 0 bases and 9 bases, in that order; junction bases with no gene match: 11. CDR3 region: CATWDGPGGSKKLF. The CDR3 region has the DNA TGTGCCACCTGGGATGGGCCGGGGGGCTCTAAGAAACTCTTT.

The chain has TRGV4 and TRGJ1 or TRGJ2. TCRdb is silent on the J gene; assignment here came from matching the DNA to germline. The ends lost 2 bases at V and 5 bases at J; junction bases unmatched: 3. Germline assignment: CDR1 EGSTGY and CDR2 YDSYTSSV. The CDR3 length is 12 residues. This CDR3 is CATWDENYKKLF. CDR3 nucleotide sequence: TGTGCCACCTGGGATGAGAATTATAAGAAACTCTTT.

This clone was observed a few times. The CDR3 DNA is TGTGCCTTGTGGGGGTGTGGTAAGAAACTCTTT. Residues: CALWGCGKKLF. The chain uses TRGV9 and TRGJ1 or TRGJ2. TCRdb gives no J gene; it was assigned here by matching the DNA to germline. J gave up 9 bases and V 5 bases, and 7 bases lay outside the gene matches. The CDR3 loop spans 11 amino acids. Germline V lookup: CDR1 GITISATS, CDR2 ISYDGTV (reference sequence).

This clone was detected only a few times. The chain employs TRGV4 and TRGJ1 or TRGJ2. TCRdb supplies no J gene; here it was assigned by aligning the nucleotide sequence to germline. Per the germline V gene, CDR1 is EGSTGY and CDR2 is YDSYTSSV. The CDR3 spans 14 residues. V lost 0 bases, J lost 9 bases, and 11 bases stayed unmatched. CDR3 coding DNA: TGTGCCACCTGGGATGGGCAGGGGGGAGGTAAGAAACTCTTT. It specifies CATWDGQGGGKKLF.

This rearrangement joins TRGV4 to TRGJP1. No J segment appears in TCRdb, so it was assigned here by matching the sequence to germline. Germline V gene sequence: CDR1 EGSTGY, CDR2 YDSYTSSV. The CDR3 is 14 residues long. V lost 4 bases to trimming and J lost 0 bases; unmatched junction nucleotides: 2. The CDR3 sequence is CATWEYTTGWFKIF. The CDR3 coding sequence is TGTGCCACCTGGGAGTATACCACTGGTTGGTTCAAGATATTT.

In this sample, this clone turned up a few times. The V and J genes are TRGV10 and TRGJ1 or TRGJ2. TCRdb does not report a J gene; here it was assigned by matching the DNA to germline references. TRGV10 is annotated as an ORF whose role is uncertain. The length of the CDR3 is 14 residues. J lost 3 bases, V lost 8 bases, and 11 bases had no gene match. The CDR3 bases are TGTGCTGCGTGGGATTGGGCGGGTTATTATAAGAAACTCTTT. The encoded protein is CAAWDWAGYYKKLF.

This clone was seen a few times. This sequence joins TRGV3 and TRGJ1 or TRGJ2. Since TCRdb gives no J gene, matching the DNA to germline was used here to assign it. The germline V gene has CDR1 VTNTFY and CDR2 YDVSTARD (reference sequence). This CDR3 contains 13 residues. V lost 1 base to trimming and J lost 3 bases; unmatched junction nucleotides: 3. The CDR3 DNA follows: TGTGCCACCTGGGACAGTCTTTATTATAAGAAACTCTTT. Translating gives CATWDSLYYKKLF.

The chain couples TRGV3 to TRGJ1 or TRGJ2. TCRdb leaves out the J gene; it was filled in here by matching the DNA to germline. The CDR3 length is 17 residues. J lost 5 bases, V lost 1 base, and 17 bases had no gene match. Germline assignment: CDR1 VTNTFY and CDR2 YDVSTARD (reference sequence). Here the CDR3 DNA reads TGTGCCACCTGGGACAGCCGGGAGCGGGTAAGGGATTATAAGAAACTCTTT. Amino acid sequence: CATWDSRERVRDYKKLF.

By proportion, this clone is medium-sized (0.01 to 0.1%). The V and J genes are TRGV9 and TRGJP. The J gene, absent from TCRdb, was called here by matching the DNA to germline. The CDR3 covers 15 residues. CDR1 and CDR2 (germline): GITISATS, ISYDGTV (reference sequence). V dropped 3 bases and J dropped 4; count of bases not matched to a gene: 0. In DNA form, the CDR3 reads TGTGCCTTGTGGGAGCAAGAGTTGGGCAAAAAAATCAAGGTATTT. Encoded protein: CALWEQELGKKIKVF.

This clone has only a few counts. The chain links TRGV3 to TRGJ1 or TRGJ2. TCRdb records no J gene; here it was assigned by comparing the DNA to germline. This CDR3 contains 15 residues. Germline V gene data show CDR1 as VTNTFY and CDR2 as YDVSTARD (reference sequence). The J segment lost 3 bases and the V segment lost 1 base, leaving 9 bases of the junction unmatched. CDR3 nucleotide sequence: TGTGCCACCTGGGACAGCCGGGGGAGTTATTATAAGAAACTCTTT. It encodes CATWDSRGSYYKKLF.

The V gene corresponds to TRGV10; no J gene was called. TRGV10 is flagged as an ORF with uncertain function. CDR3 length equals 10 residues. The CDR3 spells CAAYFPAKLF. The CDR3 DNA sequence: TGCGCTGCGTATTTTCCCGCAAAGCTCTTT.

The table lists this clone with a few counts. The chain recombines TRGV3 with TRGJ1 or TRGJ2. The J gene, missing from TCRdb, was assigned here through DNA to germline matching. This CDR3 region has 14 residues. V lost 0 bases, J lost 2 bases, and 4 bases stayed unmatched. Germline loops: CDR1 VTNTFY, CDR2 YDVSTARD (reference sequence). CDR3 in amino acids: CATWDRQDYYKKLF. As DNA, the CDR3 is TGTGCCACCTGGGACAGGCAAGATTATTATAAGAAACTCTTT.

This clone was observed a handful of times. Different DNA sequences within this sample yield the same CDR3. The chain joins TRGV10 to TRGJ1 or TRGJ2. The J gene is absent in TCRdb and was assigned here via DNA matching to germline. TRGV10 is sorted into the ORF group, with uncertain function. The J segment lost 7 bases and the V segment lost 8 bases, leaving 9 bases of the junction unmatched. CDR3 length: 12 amino acids. CDR3 loop: CAAWDYSYKKLF. The DNA for the CDR3 is TGTGCTGCGTGGGATTATAGCTATAAGAAACTCTTT.

This clone has only a few counts. This chain links TRGV8 with TRGJ1 or TRGJ2. Assignment of the J gene here rests on matching the DNA to germline, because TCRdb gives none. Unmatched junction bases numbered 6, after V lost 9 bases and J lost 1 base. Germline CDR1 is VENAVY and CDR2 is YDSYNSRV. The CDR3 has 12 residues. The CDR3 nucleotides are TGTGCCACCGTCCTCAATTATTATAAGAAACTCTTT. Protein: CATVLNYYKKLF.

This clone is medium-sized within its sample. The rearrangement joins TRGV11 to TRGJ1 or TRGJ2. Here the J gene came from matching the DNA to germline, since TCRdb omits it. TRGV11 carries the ORF label, with uncertain function. The CDR3 has 14 residues. V gave up 2 bases and J gave up 4 bases; unmatched junction bases: 5. CDR3: CACWIRPLYYKKLF. CDR3 nucleotide sequence: TGTGCCTGCTGGATTAGGCCATTATATTATAAGAAACTCTTT.

The rearrangement links TRGV9 to TRGJP1. In the absence of a J gene in TCRdb, the DNA was matched to germline to assign it here. Germline V gives CDR1 GITISATS, CDR2 ISYDGTV (reference sequence). The CDR3 runs 14 residues. Trimming removed 3 bases from V and 0 bases from J; junction bases left unmatched: 1. The CDR3 protein is CALWEYTTGWFKIF. The CDR3 nucleotides read TGTGCCTTGTGGGAGTATACCACTGGTTGGTTCAAGATATTT.